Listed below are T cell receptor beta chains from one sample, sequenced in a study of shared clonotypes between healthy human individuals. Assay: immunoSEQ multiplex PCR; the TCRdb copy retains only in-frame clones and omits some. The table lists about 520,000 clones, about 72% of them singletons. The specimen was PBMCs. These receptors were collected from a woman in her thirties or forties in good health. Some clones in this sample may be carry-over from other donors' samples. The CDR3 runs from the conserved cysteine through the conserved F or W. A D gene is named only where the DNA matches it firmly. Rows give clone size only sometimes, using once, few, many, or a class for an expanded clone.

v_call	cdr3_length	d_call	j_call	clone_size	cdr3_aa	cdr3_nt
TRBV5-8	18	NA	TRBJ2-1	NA	CASRWVAGAWRSGNEQFF	TGTGCCAGCAGATGGGTCGCGGGGGCTTGGAGAAGTGGGAATGAGCAGTTCTTC
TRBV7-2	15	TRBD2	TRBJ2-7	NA	CASSLAPGGSYEQYF	TGTGCCAGCAGCTTAGCGCCGGGAGGCTCCTACGAGCAGTACTTC
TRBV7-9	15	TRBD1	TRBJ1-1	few	CASSLVGQGATEAFF	TGTGCCAGCAGCTTAGTGGGACAGGGGGCCACTGAAGCTTTCTTT
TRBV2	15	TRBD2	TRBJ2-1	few	CASSGGLADEGEQFF	TGTGCCAGCAGTGGGGGACTAGCGGACGAAGGGGAGCAGTTCTTC
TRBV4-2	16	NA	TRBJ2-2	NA	CASSQEGSGNTGELFF	TGTGCCAGCAGCCAAGAAGGTAGCGGTAACACCGGGGAGCTGTTTTTT
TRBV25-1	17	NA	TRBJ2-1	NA	CASSVLGGPSSYNEQFF	TGTGCCAGCAGTGTACTTGGGGGTCCTAGCTCCTACAATGAGCAGTTCTTC
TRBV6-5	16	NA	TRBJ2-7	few	CASSYSWTPSPYEQYF	TGTGCCAGCAGTTACTCGTGGACTCCTAGCCCCTACGAGCAGTACTTC
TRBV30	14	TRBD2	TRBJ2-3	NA	CAWNLAGATDTQYF	TGTGCCTGGAACCTAGCGGGAGCTACAGATACGCAGTATTTT
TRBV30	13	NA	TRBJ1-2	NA	CAWTRGALLGYTF	TGTGCCTGGACACGAGGGGCCTTACTCGGCTACACCTTC
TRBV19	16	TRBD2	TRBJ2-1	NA	CASSGATSGSYNEQFF	TGTGCCAGTAGTGGTGCGACTAGCGGGTCCTACAATGAGCAGTTCTTC
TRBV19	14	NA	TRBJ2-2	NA	CASTDRSNTGELFF	TGTGCCAGTACCGACAGAAGCAACACCGGGGAGCTGTTTTTT
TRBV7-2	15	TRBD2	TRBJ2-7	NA	CASSLKGLASHEQYF	TGTGCCAGCAGCTTAAAGGGACTAGCATCCCACGAGCAGTACTTC
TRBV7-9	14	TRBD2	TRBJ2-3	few	CASSLAGGADTQYF	TGTGCCAGCAGCTTAGCGGGAGGGGCAGATACGCAGTATTTT
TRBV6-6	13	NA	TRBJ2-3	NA	CASQGRSTDTQYF	TGTGCCAGCCAAGGACGTAGCACAGATACGCAGTATTTT
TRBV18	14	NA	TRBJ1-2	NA	CASSPDRSNLGYTF	TGTGCCAGCTCACCGGACAGATCCAATTTGGGCTACACCTTC
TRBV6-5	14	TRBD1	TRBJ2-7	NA	CASSRGQAGNEQYF	TGTGCCAGCAGCCGGGGACAGGCAGGGAACGAGCAGTACTTC
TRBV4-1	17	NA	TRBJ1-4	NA	CASSQAEGGAGGEKLFF	TGCGCCAGCAGCCAAGCCGAGGGCGGGGCAGGAGGTGAAAAACTGTTTTTT
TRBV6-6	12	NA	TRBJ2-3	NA	CASSSSTDTQYF	TGTGCCAGCAGTTCCAGCACAGATACGCAGTATTTT
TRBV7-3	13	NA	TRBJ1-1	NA	CASSLSRGTEAFF	TGTGCCAGCAGCTTATCTAGGGGAACTGAAGCTTTCTTT
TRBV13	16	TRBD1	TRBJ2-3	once	CASSTLDRGGTDTQYF	TGTGCCAGCAGCACTCTGGACAGGGGTGGCACAGATACGCAGTATTTT
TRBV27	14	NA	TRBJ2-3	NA	CASIKDRHADTQYF	TGTGCCAGCATTAAAGACCGCCATGCAGATACGCAGTATTTT
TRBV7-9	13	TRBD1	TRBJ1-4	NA	CASSLRQGEKLFF	TGTGCCAGCAGCTTAAGACAGGGAGAAAAACTGTTTTTT
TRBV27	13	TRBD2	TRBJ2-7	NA	CASSFRGGSEQYF	TGTGCCAGCAGTTTCCGGGGAGGGAGCGAGCAGTACTTC
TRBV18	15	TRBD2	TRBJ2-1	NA	CASSPGLAGEDEQFF	TGTGCCAGCTCACCGGGACTAGCGGGAGAGGATGAGCAGTTCTTC
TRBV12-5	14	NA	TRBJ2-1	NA	CASGDASGEDEQFF	TGTGCTAGTGGGGACGCTAGTGGGGAGGATGAGCAGTTCTTC
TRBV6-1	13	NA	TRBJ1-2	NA	CASSDLGRYGYTF	TGTGCCAGCAGTGATTTAGGACGCTATGGCTACACCTTC
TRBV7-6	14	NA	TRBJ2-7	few	CASSLGVGSYEQYF	TGTGCCAGCAGCTTAGGGGTAGGCTCCTACGAGCAGTACTTC
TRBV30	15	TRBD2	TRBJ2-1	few	CAWRAGLAGKNEQFF	TGTGCCTGGAGGGCGGGACTAGCGGGGAAGAATGAGCAGTTCTTC
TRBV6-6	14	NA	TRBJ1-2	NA	CASSYTTVVGGYTF	TGTGCCAGCAGTTACACTACCGTCGTAGGAGGCTACACCTTC
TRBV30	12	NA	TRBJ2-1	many	CAWSGPPGEQFF	TGTGCCTGGAGTGGACCCCCGGGTGAGCAGTTCTTC
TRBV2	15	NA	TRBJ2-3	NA	CASGGRTPGTDTQYF	TGTGCCAGCGGCGGGCGGACCCCTGGCACAGATACGCAGTATTTT